What follows are 32 T cell receptor beta chains derived from one specimen sequenced in a study of cytomegalovirus exposure and HLA in healthy donors. PCR involved 60 Vbeta and 13 Jbeta primers. Clones were sequenced by immunoSEQ multiplex PCR, and TCRdb holds only the in-frame ones, with some missing. The sample lists 70,000 to 80,000 clones, about 78% seen once, with less than 9.5% in the top ten. The source material was PBMCs. Receptors originate from a middle-aged woman in good health and CMV-seropositive.

The chain joins TRBV6-1 to TRBJ1-5; 7 bases line up with TRBD1. This CDR3 region has 15 residues. The V segment lost 6 bases and the J segment 3 bases; nucleotides outside the gene matches: 8. The germline V gene has CDR1 MNHNS and CDR2 SASEGT. The CDR3 nucleotides read TGTGCCAGCAGGGCGACAGGGTCCCCCAATCAGCCCCAGCATTTT. This sequence encodes CASRATGSPNQPQHF.

CDR3 coding DNA: TGTGCCAGCAGTGAAGCCCTGGGCGCAGGGCCTAATGAAAAACTGTTTTTT. Translating it yields CASSEALGAGPNEKLFF. This sequence joins TRBV2 and TRBJ1-4; D is possibly TRBD1 (5 bases). The CDR3 has 17 residues. From germline, CDR1 is SNHLY and CDR2 FYNNEI. Trimming left V 0 bases short and J 3 bases short, with 14 bases between.

The J gene is TRBJ2-2, the V gene TRBV7-2; D perhaps matches TRBD2 (7 bases). V lost 1 base to trimming and J lost 4 bases, with 10 bases between them. CDR3 length equals 15 residues. Germline V gene lookup returns CDR1 SGHTA and CDR2 FQGNSA. The DNA for the CDR3 is TGTGCCAGCAGCTTAGAGGCGGGGGCCACCGGGGAGCTGTTTTTT. Translating it yields CASSLEAGATGELFF.

This clone was observed a few times. CDR3 amino acids: CASSLTGMNTEAFF. The CDR3, as DNA: TGTGCCAGCAGTTTAACAGGAATGAACACTGAAGCTTTCTTT. The rearrangement joins TRBV27 to TRBJ1-1; a weak D match, TRBD1 (5 bases). Germline CDR1 MNHEY, CDR2 SMNVEV (reference sequence). The CDR3 spans 14 residues. The germline V and J ends were trimmed by 2 bases and 0 bases, with 7 bases remaining between them.

The gene calls are TRBV9 and TRBJ2-3; perhaps TRBD2 as D (7 bases). The CDR3 contains 15 residues. Trimming took off 0 bases at V and 4 bases at J, with 12 bases between the two ends. CDR1 and CDR2 from the germline V gene are SGDLS and YYNGEE. In DNA form, the CDR3 reads TGTGCCAGCAGCGTAGGTGGGGGGGCTGCAGATACGCAGTATTTT. It codes for CASSVGGGAADTQYF.

V gene TRBV5-1 combines with J gene TRBJ1-3; D gene unclear. Trimming pared 0 bases from V and 4 bases from J, leaving 11 bases between. The germline gives CDR1 SGHRS, CDR2 YFSETQ. The CDR3 spans 15 residues. CDR3 nucleotide sequence: TGCGCCAGCAGCTTGGGCTCCGGGTACGGAAACACCATATATTTT. It encodes CASSLGSGYGNTIYF.

This clone turned up a few times. CDR3 in DNA: TGTGCCAGTAGCCGGGACATCGCCTACGAGCAGTACTTC. Translating it yields CASSRDIAYEQYF. The J gene is TRBJ2-7, the V gene TRBV19; possible D gene TRBD1, 6 bases. Trimming stripped 6 bases from V and 2 bases from J, with 11 bases between. The CDR3 spans 13 residues. Germline values: CDR1 LNHDA, CDR2 SQIVND (reference sequence).

This sequence joins TRBV20-1 and TRBJ1-2, with D unclear. Looked up from germline, CDR1 is DFQATT and CDR2 is SNEGSKA (reference sequence). Trimming stripped 3 bases from V and 8 bases from J, with 4 bases between. This CDR3 spans 9 amino acids. The CDR3 sequence is CSASIGYTF. For the CDR3, the DNA is TGCAGTGCTAGTATAGGCTACACCTTC.

This chain links TRBV6-5 with TRBJ1-2; TRBD1 matches 10 bases. V dropped 4 bases and J dropped 3; count of bases not matched to a gene: 5. The CDR3 covers 15 residues. CDR1 is MNHEY and CDR2 is SVGAGI in the germline V gene. Here the CDR3 reads CASSSQGQGHYGYTF. CDR3 DNA sequence: TGTGCCAGCAGTTCTCAGGGACAGGGGCACTATGGCTACACCTTC.

J is TRBJ2-7 and V is TRBV29-1, with D unclear. V was clipped by 4 bases and J by 0 bases, with 7 bases between them. Germline CDR1 reads SQVTM; CDR2 reads ANQGSEA. This CDR3 contains 12 residues. CDR3 in amino acids: CSVGASSYEQYF. The CDR3 nucleotides read TGCAGCGTTGGGGCCAGCTCCTACGAGCAGTACTTC.

DNA for the CDR3: TGTGCCAGTAGTATAGGAGGCGGCCAGAGCCCCTGGAATGAAAAACTGTTTTTT. Residues: CASSIGGGQSPWNEKLFF. The chain joins TRBV19 to TRBJ1-4; D unclear. This CDR3 contains 18 residues. The germline CDR1 and CDR2 sequences are LNHDA and SQIVND (reference sequence). Trimming left V 1 base short and J 5 bases short, with 20 bases between.

The chain has TRBV28 and TRBJ1-4, with 10 bases lining up with TRBD1. The CDR3 is 16 residues long. CDR1 is MDHEN and CDR2 is SYDVKM in the germline V gene. V was pared by 3 bases and J by 8 bases, with 9 bases of the junction left unmatched. This CDR3 reads CASSFFSGTGVEKLFF. The DNA of the CDR3 is TGTGCCAGCAGTTTTTTCTCCGGGACAGGGGTCGAAAAACTGTTTTTT.

This clone came up once. The chain has TRBV10-3 and TRBJ2-5; perhaps TRBD1 as D (6 bases). Trimming stripped 5 bases from V and 4 bases from J, with 14 bases between. From germline, CDR1 is ENHRY and CDR2 SYGVKD. The CDR3 runs to 14 residues. In DNA, the CDR3 is TGTGCCATCAGTAACAGGGAATCGGGAGAGACCCAGTACTTC. Protein sequence: CAISNRESGETQYF.

The CDR3 loop reads CSVARTGSYEQYF. CDR3 DNA: TGCAGCGTTGCGAGGACAGGGTCCTACGAGCAGTACTTC. The V call is TRBV29-1, the J call TRBJ2-7, with 8 bases lining up with TRBD1. Germline CDR1 reads SQVTM; CDR2 reads ANQGSEA. This CDR3 region has 13 residues. V was clipped by 4 bases and J by 1 base; unmatched bases: 3.

This clone has more than one count but fewer than ten. The chain links TRBV9 to TRBJ1-4; tentatively, D is TRBD1 (6 bases). The CDR3 consists of 15 residues. With 5 bases removed from V and 7 bases from J, the gap between germline ends came to 18 bases. Germline V gene lookup returns CDR1 SGDLS and CDR2 YYNGEE. The CDR3 DNA reads as TGTGCCAGCAGTCCCCTCAGTGGGACAACTGAAAAACTGTTTTTT. It yields the protein CASSPLSGTTEKLFF.

This rearrangement joins TRBV29-1 to TRBJ2-1; 9 bases map to TRBD2. The germline CDR1 and CDR2 sequences are SQVTM and ANQGSEA. V was pared by 7 bases and J by 1 base, with 8 bases of the junction left unmatched. This CDR3 has 15 amino acids. CDR3 in amino acids: CSAAPTSGSYNEQFF. The CDR3 DNA sequence: TGCAGCGCCGCTCCGACTAGCGGTTCCTACAATGAGCAGTTCTTC.

The chain has TRBV28 and TRBJ1-1, with TRBD1 matching over 7 bases. Unmatched junction bases numbered 11, after V lost 5 bases and J lost 5 bases. The CDR3 runs 15 residues. Germline V CDR1 and CDR2: MDHEN, SYDVKM. The CDR3 is CASSARTGPGTEAFF. The CDR3 DNA follows: TGTGCCAGCAGTGCCAGGACAGGTCCCGGGACTGAAGCTTTCTTT. Combining the CDR3 with reference TRBV28 and TRBJ1-1 gives the whole variable domain DVKVTQSSRYLVKRTGEKVFLECVQDMDHENMFWYRQDPGLGLRLIYFSYDVKMKEKGDIPEGYSVSREKKERFSLILESASTNQTSMYLCASSARTGPGTEAFFGQGTRLTVV.

The count of this clone is one. The J gene is TRBJ1-5, the V gene TRBV27; D is possibly TRBD1 (6 bases). Trimming pared 0 bases from V and 2 bases from J, leaving 11 bases between. CDR1 and CDR2 (germline): MNHEY, SMNVEV (reference sequence). The CDR3 spans 16 residues. CDR3 nucleotides: TGTGCCAGCAGTTTATCGTTTGCAGGGGGCAATCAGCCCCAGCATTTT. The encoded protein is CASSLSFAGGNQPQHF.

The chain has TRBV30 and TRBJ2-7, with unresolved D. Germline-derived CDR1 and CDR2 are GTSNPN and SVGIG (reference sequence). The CDR3 is 14 amino acids. Trimming took 4 bases from V and 2 from J, leaving 15 bases between them. The CDR3 coding sequence is TGTGCCTGGACAGTTGGGCCCGAAGCCTACGAGCAGTACTTC. Amino acid sequence: CAWTVGPEAYEQYF.

The chain combines TRBV7-9 with TRBJ1-3; D gene ambiguous. With 1 base removed from V and 4 bases from J, the gap between germline ends came to 8 bases. CDR1 is SEHNR, CDR2 FQNEAQ, per germline (reference sequence). This CDR3 region has 14 residues. The CDR3 nucleotides read TGTGCCAGCAGCTTAGTGGAGGGAGGAAACACCATATATTTT. This sequence encodes CASSLVEGGNTIYF.

The gene calls are TRBV10-3 and TRBJ1-2; D call uncertain. With 5 bases removed from V and 6 bases from J, the gap between germline ends came to 13 bases. The germline V gene has CDR1 ENHRY and CDR2 SYGVKD. The CDR3 is 13 residues long. The CDR3 coding sequence is TGTGCCATCAGTCGAGAGGTAGGAGATGGCTACACCTTC. Amino acids: CAISREVGDGYTF.

This clone was recorded a few times. The J gene is TRBJ1-5, the V gene TRBV18, with TRBD1 matching 8 bases. The CDR3 consists of 15 residues. Trimming removed 2 bases from V and 2 bases from J; junction bases left unmatched: 2. CDR1 KGHSH and CDR2 LQKENI come from the germline V gene. CDR3 residues: CASSPSTGGNQPQHF. The CDR3 DNA reads TGTGCCAGCTCACCATCGACAGGGGGCAATCAGCCCCAGCATTTT.

The V and J genes are TRBV5-1 and TRBJ2-7; 11 bases map to TRBD1. Germline V gene lookup returns CDR1 SGHRS and CDR2 YFSETQ. J gave up 2 bases and V 1 base, and 8 bases lay outside the gene matches. CDR3 length: 17 amino acids. Written as DNA, the CDR3 is TGCGCCAGCAGCTTGCCCCGGGACAGGGGGGCCACCTACGAGCAGTACTTC. This sequence encodes CASSLPRDRGATYEQYF. Full variable domain (remainder filled in from reference TRBV5-1 and TRBJ2-7): KAGVTQTPRYLIKTRGQQVTLSCSPISGHRSVSWYQQTPGQGLQFLFEYFSETQRNKGNFPGRFSGRQFSNSRSEMNVSTLELGDSALYLCASSLPRDRGATYEQYFGPGTRLTVT.

This clone showed up just a few times. V and J are TRBV28 and TRBJ1-4; D is possibly TRBD1 (5 bases). The V gene's germline CDR1 is MDHEN and CDR2 SYDVKM. V lost 8 bases and J 1 base, leaving 14 bases between the germline ends. The CDR3 has 15 residues. CDR3 amino acids: CASSGGGRTNEKLFF. The DNA of the CDR3 is TGTGCCAGCTCCGGGGGGGGGAGAACTAATGAAAAACTGTTTTTT.

The genes are TRBV19 and TRBJ1-2; tentative D call: TRBD1 (6 bases). V lost 6 bases to trimming and J lost 4 bases, with 12 bases between them. The CDR3 is made up of 13 amino acids. Per the germline V gene, CDR1 is LNHDA and CDR2 is SQIVND (reference sequence). The CDR3 coding sequence is TGTGCCAGTAGACAGGACAGCTTCTATGGCTACACCTTC. This encodes CASRQDSFYGYTF. Filled out from reference TRBV19 and TRBJ1-2, the complete variable domain reads DGGITQSPKYLFRKEGQNVTLSCEQNLNHDAMYWYRQDPGQGLRLIYYSQIVNDFQKGDIAEGYSVSREKKESFPLTVTSAQKNPTAFYLCASRQDSFYGYTFGSGTRLTVV.

The V call is TRBV5-1, the J call TRBJ2-5; D may be TRBD2 (6 bases). The length of the CDR3 is 15 residues. Trimming stripped 0 bases from V and 3 bases from J, with 12 bases between. The germline V gene has CDR1 SGHRS and CDR2 YFSETQ. In nucleotides, the CDR3 is TGCGCCAGCAGCTTGGGGGGACTCATCAAAGAGACCCAGTACTTC. The encoded protein is CASSLGGLIKETQYF.

This chain links TRBV7-2 with TRBJ1-4; 8 nucleotides line up with TRBD1. V lost 5 bases and J lost 6; bases outside the gene matches: 5. Germline CDR1 is SGHTA and CDR2 is FQGNSA. The CDR3 covers 14 residues. CDR3 sequence reads: CASSQQGGYEKLFF. The DNA for the CDR3 is TGTGCCAGCAGCCAACAGGGGGGGTATGAAAAACTGTTTTTT. Using reference TRBV7-2 and TRBJ1-4 for the parts outside the CDR3, the full variable domain is GAGVSQSPSNKVTEKGKDVELRCDPISGHTALYWYRQSLGQGLEFLIYFQGNSAPDKSGLPSDRFSAERTGGSVSTLTIQRTQQEDSAVYLCASSQQGGYEKLFFGSGTQLSVL.

V usage is TRBV5-1 and J usage is TRBJ2-2; 10 nucleotides align to TRBD1. V gave up 5 bases and J gave up 5 bases; unmatched junction bases: 6. This CDR3 comprises 15 residues. Germline assignment: CDR1 SGHRS and CDR2 YFSETQ. The CDR3 here is CASRLTGGGTGELFF. The CDR3 nucleotides read TGCGCCAGCAGGCTGACAGGGGGCGGGACCGGGGAGCTGTTTTTT.

The chain links TRBV7-2 to TRBJ2-7; 9 nucleotides agree with TRBD2. V lost 2 bases to trimming and J lost 2 bases; unmatched junction nucleotides: 4. This CDR3 contains 15 residues. The germline V gene has CDR1 SGHTA and CDR2 FQGNSA. The chain's CDR3 is CASSLLLAGAYEQYF. In nucleotides, the CDR3 is TGTGCCAGCAGCTTATTGTTAGCGGGGGCCTACGAGCAGTACTTC.

The chain links TRBV19 to TRBJ2-7; TRBD2 might be the D (5 bases). The CDR3 has 15 residues. Trimming removed 0 bases from V and 4 bases from J, with 13 bases in between. Germline V CDR1 and CDR2: LNHDA, SQIVND (reference sequence). The CDR3 loop reads CASSIDRRVIYEQYF. In DNA form, the CDR3 reads TGTGCCAGTAGTATAGATCGGCGGGTAATTTACGAGCAGTACTTC.

The rearrangement links TRBV5-1 to TRBJ2-2; 13 bases line up with TRBD2. Germline CDR1 and CDR2: SGHRS and YFSETQ. Germline trimming cut 4 bases from V and 6 bases from J; bases unmatched to any gene: 9. The CDR3 is 17 residues long. The CDR3 coding sequence is TGCGCCAGCAGCACGGAACTAGCGGGGGGGCCCGCCGGGGAGCTGTTTTTT. Translation gives CASSTELAGGPAGELFF.

Note on this clone: This is likely an artifact of a read error, given a far larger clone one base away. This chain connects TRBV5-1 to TRBJ1-1; D not resolved. The V end lost 0 bases, the J end lost 0 bases, and 15 bases lay between the germline ends. CDR1 is SGHRS, CDR2 YFSETQ, per germline. This CDR3 is 17 amino acids long. CDR3 loop: CASSLVPRRQLNTEAFF. CDR3 nucleotide sequence: TGCGCCAGCAGCTTGGTTCCCCGGAGGCAACTGAACACTGAAGCTTTCTTT.